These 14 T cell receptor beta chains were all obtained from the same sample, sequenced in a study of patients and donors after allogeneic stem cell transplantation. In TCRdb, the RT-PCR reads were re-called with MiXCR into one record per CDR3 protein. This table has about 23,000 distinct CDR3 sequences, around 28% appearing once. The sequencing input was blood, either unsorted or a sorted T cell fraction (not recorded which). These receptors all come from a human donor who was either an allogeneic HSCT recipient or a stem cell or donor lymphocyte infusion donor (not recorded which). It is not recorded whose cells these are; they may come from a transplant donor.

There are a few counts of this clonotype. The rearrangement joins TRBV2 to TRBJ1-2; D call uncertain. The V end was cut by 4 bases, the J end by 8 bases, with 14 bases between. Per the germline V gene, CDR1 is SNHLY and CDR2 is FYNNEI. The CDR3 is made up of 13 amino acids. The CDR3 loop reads CASSAGPWSGYTF. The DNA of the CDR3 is TGTGCCAGCAGTGCCGGGCCCTGGAGCGGCTACACCTTC. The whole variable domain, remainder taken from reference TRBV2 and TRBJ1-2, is EPEVTQTPSHQVTQMGQEVILRCVPISNHLYFYWYRQILGQKVEFLVSFYNNEISEKSEIFDDQFSVERPDGSNFTLKIRSTKLEDSAMYFCASSAGPWSGYTFGSGTRLTVV.

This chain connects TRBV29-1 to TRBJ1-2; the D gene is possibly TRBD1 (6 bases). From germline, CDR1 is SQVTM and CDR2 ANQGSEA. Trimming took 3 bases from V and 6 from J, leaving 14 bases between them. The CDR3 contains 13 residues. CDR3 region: CSVDGRQVDGYTF. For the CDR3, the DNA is TGCAGCGTTGATGGTCGACAGGTCGATGGCTACACCTTC.

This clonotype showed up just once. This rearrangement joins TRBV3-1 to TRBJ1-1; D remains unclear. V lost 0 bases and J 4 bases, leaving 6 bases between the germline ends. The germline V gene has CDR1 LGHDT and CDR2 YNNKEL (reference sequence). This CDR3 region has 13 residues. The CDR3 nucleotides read TGTGCCAGCAGCCAAGATCCGGCCACTGAAGCTTTCTTT. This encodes CASSQDPATEAFF. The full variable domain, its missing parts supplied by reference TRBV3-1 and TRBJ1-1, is DTAVSQTPKYLVTQMGNDKSIKCEQNLGHDTMYWYKQDSKKFLKIMFSYNNKELIINETVPNRFSPKSPDKAHLNLHINSLELGDSAVYFCASSQDPATEAFFGQGTRLTVV.

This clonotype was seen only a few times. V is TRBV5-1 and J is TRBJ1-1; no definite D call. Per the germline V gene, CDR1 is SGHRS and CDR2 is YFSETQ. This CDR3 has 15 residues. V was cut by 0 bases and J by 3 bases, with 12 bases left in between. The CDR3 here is CASSLGRSGYTEAFF. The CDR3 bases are TGCGCCAGCAGCTTGGGACGGAGTGGTTACACTGAAGCTTTCTTT. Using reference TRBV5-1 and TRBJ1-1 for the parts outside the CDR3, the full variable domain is KAGVTQTPRYLIKTRGQQVTLSCSPISGHRSVSWYQQTPGQGLQFLFEYFSETQRNKGNFPGRFSGRQFSNSRSEMNVSTLELGDSALYLCASSLGRSGYTEAFFGQGTRLTVV.

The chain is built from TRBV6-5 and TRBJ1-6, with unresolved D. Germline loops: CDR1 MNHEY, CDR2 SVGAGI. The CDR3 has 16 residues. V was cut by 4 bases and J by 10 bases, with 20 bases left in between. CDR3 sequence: CASSLIGRLTASPLHF. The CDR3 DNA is TGTGCCAGCAGTTTAATCGGACGCCTAACGGCATCACCCCTCCACTTT.

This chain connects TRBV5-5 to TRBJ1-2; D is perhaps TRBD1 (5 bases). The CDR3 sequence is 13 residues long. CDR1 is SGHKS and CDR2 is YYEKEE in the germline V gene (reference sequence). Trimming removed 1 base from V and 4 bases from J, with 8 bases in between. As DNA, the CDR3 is TGTGCCAGCAGCTTGCAGGGTCCCTATGGCTACACCTTC. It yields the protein CASSLQGPYGYTF. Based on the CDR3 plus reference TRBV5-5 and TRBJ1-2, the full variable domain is DAGVTQSPTHLIKTRGQQVTLRCSPISGHKSVSWYQQVLGQGPQFIFQYYEKEERGRGNFPDRFSARQFPNYSSELNVNALLLGDSALYLCASSLQGPYGYTFGSGTRLTVV.

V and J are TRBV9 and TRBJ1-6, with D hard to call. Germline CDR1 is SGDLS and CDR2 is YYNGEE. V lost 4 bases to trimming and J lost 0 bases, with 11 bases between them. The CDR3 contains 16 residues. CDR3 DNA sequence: TGTGCCAGCAGCCCCTCCAGTAGCTCCTATAATTCACCCCTCCACTTT. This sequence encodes CASSPSSSSYNSPLHF.

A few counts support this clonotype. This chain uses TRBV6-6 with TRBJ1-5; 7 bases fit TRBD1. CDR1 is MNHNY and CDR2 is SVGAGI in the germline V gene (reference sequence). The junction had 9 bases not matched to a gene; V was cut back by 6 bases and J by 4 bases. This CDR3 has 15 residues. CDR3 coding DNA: TGTGCCAGCAGATTTGGGACAGTAGGGAATCAGCCCCAGCATTTT. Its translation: CASRFGTVGNQPQHF.

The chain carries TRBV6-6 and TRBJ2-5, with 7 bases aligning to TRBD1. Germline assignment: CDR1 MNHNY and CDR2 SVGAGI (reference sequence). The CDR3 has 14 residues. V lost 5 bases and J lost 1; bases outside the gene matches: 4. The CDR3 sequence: CASSRTGTQETQYF. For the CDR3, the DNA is TGTGCCAGCAGTCGGACAGGAACCCAAGAGACCCAGTACTTC.

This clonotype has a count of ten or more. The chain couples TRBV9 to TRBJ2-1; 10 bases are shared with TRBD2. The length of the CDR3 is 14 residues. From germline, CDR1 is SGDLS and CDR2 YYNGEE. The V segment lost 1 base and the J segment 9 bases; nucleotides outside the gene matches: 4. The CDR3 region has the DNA TGTGCCAGCAGCGTACTAGCGGGGGTGGGTGAGCAGTTCTTC. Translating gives CASSVLAGVGEQFF.

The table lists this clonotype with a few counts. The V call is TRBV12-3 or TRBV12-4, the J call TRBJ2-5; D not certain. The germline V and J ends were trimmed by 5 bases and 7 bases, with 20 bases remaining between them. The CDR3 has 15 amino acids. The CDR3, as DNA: TGTGCCAGCAGTCTCACACTCGGACCACCAGGGACCCAGTACTTC. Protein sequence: CASSLTLGPPGTQYF.

The CDR3 DNA reads TGTGCCAGCAGTTTTCGGGACCTCACAGATACGCAGTATTTT. This sequence encodes CASSFRDLTDTQYF. The genes are TRBV12-3 or TRBV12-4 and TRBJ2-3; tentatively, D is TRBD1 or TRBD2 (5 bases each). This CDR3 has 14 residues. The V gene lost 3 bases and the J gene lost 2 bases, with 9 bases spanning the gap.

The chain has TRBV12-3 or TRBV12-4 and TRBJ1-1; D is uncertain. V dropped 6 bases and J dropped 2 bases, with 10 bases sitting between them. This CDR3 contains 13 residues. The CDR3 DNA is TGTGCCAGCAGCCCCACAAGCAACACTGAAGCTTTCTTT. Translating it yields CASSPTSNTEAFF.

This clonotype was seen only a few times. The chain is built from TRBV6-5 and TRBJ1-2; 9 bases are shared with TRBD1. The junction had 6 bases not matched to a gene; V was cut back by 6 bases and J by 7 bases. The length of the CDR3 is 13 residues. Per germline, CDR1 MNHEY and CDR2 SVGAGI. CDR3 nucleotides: TGTGCCAGCAGCCGGGACAGGGTTGCTGGCTACACCTTC. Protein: CASSRDRVAGYTF.